The TCR beta chain under discussion was sequenced for a study of tumor-infiltrating lymphocytes in primary liver carcinoma. Out of unsorted whole blood came the blood RNA, and germline DNA was extracted as well. The CDR3 is made up of 15 amino acids. Looked up from germline, CDR1 is MNHEY and CDR2 is SVGEGT. Trimming cost V 6 bases and J 2 bases, with 14 bases left between them. Total RNA amounting to 500 ng was the source from which TCR beta cDNA was made with a constant-region primer. Libraries covering TCR beta were generated through three nested multiplex PCR rounds (using a slightly modified ARM-PCR). TRBV1-TRBV30 forward primers and a C-beta reverse primer were used in the first two PCR rounds, which each ran for 10 cycles. TCRdb independently ran MiXCR on the multiplex PCR reads; one entry per CDR3 protein. This table holds 310,000 or so distinct CDR3 sequences, almost 60% found once. Comments on this clonotype: This CDR3 fails to terminate in the conserved phenylalanine or tryptophan, so it likely reflects a read error.

The source is a woman in her thirties with primary liver carcinoma and hepatitis B virus infection. The J gene is TRBJ2-1, the V gene TRBV6-2 or TRBV6-3; D possibly corresponds to TRBD2 (5 bases). The sample comprised peripheral blood. The CDR3 here is CASRAHTGTYNEQFL. The CDR3 DNA reads TGTGCCAGCAGGGCCCACACCGGGACCTACAATGAGCAGTTCCTC.